Presented here are 11 T cell receptor beta chains from one specimen sequenced in a study of cytomegalovirus exposure and HLA in healthy donors. Primers included in the PCR were 60 Vbeta and 13 Jbeta primers. Only in-frame clones appear in the TCRdb table, and some are missing; sequencing was by immunoSEQ multiplex PCR. The sample has fewer than 200,000 clones; about 80% are singletons. The specimen sequenced was PBMCs. The origin of the receptors is a boy under 18 in good health and CMV-seronegative.

This chain uses TRBV7-9 with TRBJ1-4; no reliable D call. Deletions cut 5 bases from V and 3 bases from J, with 10 bases between. This CDR3 spans 14 amino acids. Germline CDR1 and CDR2: SEHNR and FQNEAQ (reference sequence). Here the CDR3 reads CASSQSVSNEKLFF. As DNA, the CDR3 is TGTGCCAGCAGCCAATCAGTCTCTAATGAAAAACTGTTTTTT.

The V and J genes are TRBV19 and TRBJ2-5; D uncertain. Trimming pared 3 bases from V and 3 bases from J, leaving 8 bases between. CDR3 length: 13 amino acids. Germline V lookup: CDR1 LNHDA, CDR2 SQIVND (reference sequence). CDR3 protein: CASSISLKETQYF. DNA of the CDR3: TGTGCCAGTAGTATCTCACTTAAAGAGACCCAGTACTTC.

The chain is built from TRBV11-2 and TRBJ2-2; TRBD1 agrees at 9 bases. The CDR3 spans 18 residues. V was clipped by 2 bases and J by 6 bases; unmatched bases: 13. CDR1 SGHAT and CDR2 FQNNGV come from the germline V gene. The CDR3 DNA sequence: TGTGCCAGCAGCTTACCGGGACAGGGTTCGGATCTAGCCGGGGAGCTGTTTTTT. Translating gives CASSLPGQGSDLAGELFF.

The V call is TRBV2, the J call TRBJ1-5; 8 nucleotides agree with TRBD1. This CDR3 is 16 amino acids long. Germline V gene sequence: CDR1 SNHLY, CDR2 FYNNEI. Trimming took 7 bases from V and 5 from J; bases not matched to a gene: 13. The CDR3 region is CASITDRVVFYQPQHF. The CDR3 region has the DNA TGTGCCAGCATCACGGACAGGGTTGTTTTTTATCAGCCCCAGCATTTT.

This chain connects TRBV5-1 to TRBJ1-5, with TRBD1 as a possible D gene (6 bases). This CDR3 region has 15 residues. V was pared by 3 bases and J by 5 bases, with 15 bases between. CDR1 SGHRS and CDR2 YFSETQ come from the germline V gene. CDR3: CASSWDGGGHQPQHF. In nucleotides, the CDR3 is TGCGCCAGCAGCTGGGACGGGGGGGGGCATCAGCCCCAGCATTTT.

The V gene is TRBV7-2, the J gene TRBJ1-2; D ambiguous. The CDR3 consists of 13 residues. Per the germline V gene, CDR1 is SGHTA and CDR2 is FQGNSA. The V end lost 2 bases, the J end lost 6 bases, and 10 bases lay between the germline ends. CDR3 in DNA: TGTGCCAGCAGCTTACGCCAGGCGCATGGCTACACCTTC. It translates to CASSLRQAHGYTF.

The genes are TRBV9 and TRBJ1-6, with D perhaps TRBD1 (5 bases). Germline V CDR1 and CDR2: SGDLS, YYNGEE. The CDR3 is made up of 15 amino acids. Trimming took 2 bases from V and 9 from J, leaving 15 bases between them. The CDR3 protein is CASSVGGGDGSPLHF. For the CDR3, the DNA is TGTGCCAGCAGCGTCGGAGGAGGGGATGGTTCACCCCTCCACTTT.

The table lists this clone with a few counts. The chain carries TRBV5-1 and TRBJ1-6; 10 bases fit TRBD1. The CDR3 has 13 residues. J was trimmed by 13 bases and V by 5 bases; bases with no gene match: 6. CDR1 is SGHRS, CDR2 YFSETQ, per germline. The CDR3 nucleotides are TGCGCCAGCAGTCGGGACAGGGGCCCCCCCCTCCACTTT. Amino acid sequence: CASSRDRGPPLHF.

The chain has TRBV9 and TRBJ1-1, with D uncertain. Trimming pared 3 bases from V and 2 bases from J, leaving 5 bases between. The CDR3 contains 12 residues. CDR1 is SGDLS and CDR2 is YYNGEE in the germline V gene. The CDR3 here is CASSATNTEAFF. CDR3 DNA: TGTGCCAGCAGCGCGACAAACACTGAAGCTTTCTTT.

The chain carries TRBV18 and TRBJ1-2, with TRBD1 as a possible D gene (6 bases). The CDR3 is made up of 13 amino acids. The germline CDR1 and CDR2 sequences are KGHSH and LQKENI. V gave up 3 bases and J gave up 8 bases, with 13 bases separating them. CDR3 loop: CASSPKQGAGYTF. CDR3 nucleotides: TGTGCCAGCTCACCGAAACAGGGCGCGGGCTACACCTTC. Full variable domain (outside the CDR3, taken from reference TRBV18 and TRBJ1-2): NAGVMQNPRHLVRRRGQEARLRCSPMKGHSHVYWYRQLPEEGLKFMVYLQKENIIDESGMPKERFSAEFPKEGPSILRIQQVVRGDSAAYFCASSPKQGAGYTFGSGTRLTVV.

V and J are TRBV19 and TRBJ1-1; D not certain. V was pared by 7 bases and J by 0 bases, with 12 bases between. Germline-derived CDR1 and CDR2 are LNHDA and SQIVND (reference sequence). The CDR3 totals 14 residues. As DNA, the CDR3 is TGTGCCAGTATTCTGGCGGTAATGAACACTGAAGCTTTCTTT. Its protein product is CASILAVMNTEAFF.